This entry is about one T cell receptor beta chain. This CDR3 has 15 amino acids. Trimming at V came to 4 bases and at J to 4 bases, leaving 8 bases not matched to a gene. Germline V gene lookup returns CDR1 SNHLY and CDR2 FYNNEI. This record comes from a study of blood T cells in healthy people across ages. Primed by a sample-barcoded 5' primer and a J-beta primer mix, a second PCR proceeded for about 6 to 12 cycles. In TCRdb, the 5' RACE reads were re-called with MiXCR into one record per CDR3 protein. The sample has roughly 720,000 distinct CDR3 sequences, about 48% seen once. Researchers collected roughly 9.8 milliliters of peripheral blood from every single donor.

The clonotype was recovered from a man aged 80 or over in good health. Specimen: blood. The chain links TRBV2 to TRBJ2-3; TRBD1 aligns across 7 bases. CDR3 nucleotide sequence: TGTGCCAGCAGTGGTTTGACAGGGTTACCAGATACGCAGTATTTT. It is translated as CASSGLTGLPDTQYF.